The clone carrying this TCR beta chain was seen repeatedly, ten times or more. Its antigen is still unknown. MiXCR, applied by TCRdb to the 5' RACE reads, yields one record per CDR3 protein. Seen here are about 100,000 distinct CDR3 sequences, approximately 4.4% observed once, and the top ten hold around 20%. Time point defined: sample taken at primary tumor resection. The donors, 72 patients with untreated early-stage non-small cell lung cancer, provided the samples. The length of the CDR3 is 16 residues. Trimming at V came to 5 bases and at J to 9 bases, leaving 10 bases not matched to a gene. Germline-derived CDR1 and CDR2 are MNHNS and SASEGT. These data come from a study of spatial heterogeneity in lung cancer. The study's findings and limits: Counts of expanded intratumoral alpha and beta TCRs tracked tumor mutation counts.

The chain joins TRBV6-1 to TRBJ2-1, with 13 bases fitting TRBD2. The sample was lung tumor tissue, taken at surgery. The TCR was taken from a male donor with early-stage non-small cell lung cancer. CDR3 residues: CASSYWTSGSNGEQFF. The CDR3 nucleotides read TGTGCCAGCAGTTATTGGACTAGCGGGAGCAACGGTGAGCAGTTCTTC.